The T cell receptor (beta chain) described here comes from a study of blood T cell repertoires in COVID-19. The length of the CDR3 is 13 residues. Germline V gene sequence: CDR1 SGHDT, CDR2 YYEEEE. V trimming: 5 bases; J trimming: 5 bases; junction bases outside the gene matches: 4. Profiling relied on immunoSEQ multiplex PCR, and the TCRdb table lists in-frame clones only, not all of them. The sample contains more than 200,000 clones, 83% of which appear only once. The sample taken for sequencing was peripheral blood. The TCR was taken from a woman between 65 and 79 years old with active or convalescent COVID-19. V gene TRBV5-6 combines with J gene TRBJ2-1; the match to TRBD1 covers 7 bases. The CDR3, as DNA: TGTGCCAGCAGAGTAAGGGGGCACAATGAGCAGTTCTTC. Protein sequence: CASRVRGHNEQFF. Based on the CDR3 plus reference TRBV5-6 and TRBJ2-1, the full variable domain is DAGVTQSPTHLIKTRGQQVTLRCSPKSGHDTVSWYQQALGQGPQFIFQYYEEEERQRGNFPDRFSGHQFPNYSSELNVNALLLGDSALYLCASRVRGHNEQFFGPGTRLTVL.